These 6 T cell receptor beta chains were all obtained from the same sample, sequenced in a study of blood T cell repertoires in COVID-19. Sequencing was performed with immunoSEQ multiplex PCR; in TCRdb, only in-frame clones are kept and a portion is missing. The repertoire holds more than 150,000 clones, with approximately 91% as singletons. Material: peripheral blood. The source is a man aged 70-80 years with active or convalescent COVID-19.

V and J are TRBV7-9 and TRBJ2-3, with 8 bases aligning to TRBD1. CDR1 is SEHNR and CDR2 is FQNEAQ in the germline V gene (reference sequence). Losses at the gene ends were 4 bases for V and 4 bases for J; bases not matched to a gene: 7. The CDR3 runs to 15 residues. CDR3 sequence (DNA): TGTGCCAGCAGCTCAGGACAGGGTTACTCAGATACGCAGTATTTT. This encodes CASSSGQGYSDTQYF.

The rearrangement joins TRBV20-1 to TRBJ1-5, with 9 nucleotides matching TRBD1. V was clipped by 3 bases and J by 0 bases; unmatched bases: 3. CDR3 length: 15 residues. Germline CDR1 and CDR2: DFQATT and SNEGSKA (reference sequence). CDR3 sequence: CSASGDRDSNQPQHF. CDR3 coding DNA: TGCAGTGCTAGTGGGGACAGGGATAGCAATCAGCCCCAGCATTTT.

J is TRBJ1-5 and V is TRBV6-1, with unresolved D. The CDR3 loop spans 14 amino acids. CDR1 MNHNS and CDR2 SASEGT come from the germline V gene. V was clipped by 1 base and J by 7 bases, with 11 bases between them. The CDR3 sequence: CASSEGTGGQPQHF. CDR3 DNA sequence: TGTGCCAGCAGTGAAGGGACGGGCGGGCAGCCCCAGCATTTT.

V is TRBV7-6 and J is TRBJ2-3; 7 bases fit TRBD2. The CDR3 has 17 residues. Germline V gives CDR1 SGHVS, CDR2 FNYEAQ. With V trimmed by 1 base and J by 2 bases, 9 bases remained unmatched. CDR3 region: CASSLVPKGGFTDTQYF. The CDR3 DNA reads as TGTGCCAGCAGCTTAGTACCCAAGGGAGGGTTCACAGATACGCAGTATTTT.

V usage is TRBV10-3 and J usage is TRBJ2-4; 9 bases match TRBD2. The CDR3 spans 17 residues. J lost 0 bases, V lost 0 bases, and 3 bases had no gene match. Germline loops: CDR1 ENHRY, CDR2 SYGVKD. The CDR3 nucleotides are TGTGCCATCAGTGAGTCCGCGGGAGGGATAGCCAAAAACATTCAGTACTTC. Translating gives CAISESAGGIAKNIQYF.

V and J are TRBV14 and TRBJ2-5, with 12 bases lining up with TRBD1. CDR1 is SGHDN and CDR2 is FVKESK in the germline V gene. V lost 4 bases to trimming and J lost 5 bases; unmatched junction nucleotides: 8. This CDR3 region has 16 residues. In DNA, the CDR3 is TGTGCCAGCAGCCCCCATCCGGGACAGGGGGCGGAGACCCAGTACTTC. Its translation is CASSPHPGQGAETQYF.